This is a list of T cell receptor beta chains from one sample in a study of T cell responses to AZD1222 COVID-19 vaccine. TCRdb keeps only in-frame clones here, not all; method: immunoSEQ multiplex PCR. The data show 100,000 to 150,000 clones, 92% seen once. The sequences come from peripheral blood, collected on day 0 of AZD1222 vaccination. These receptors came from an adult in good health. Each CDR3 is given with its conserved first and last residue. The order of the fields is clone size, D gene, J gene, V gene, CDR3 DNA, CDR3 protein. The D gene is left open where the match is weak. Some rows mark clone size as missing; the rest say once, few, many or name a class of expanded clone.

clone_size: NA
d_call: TRBD1
j_call: TRBJ1-1
v_call: TRBV6-2/TRBV6-3
cdr3_nt: TGTGCCAGCAGTTATTCCCCCACAGGGGCTAACACTGAAGCTTTCTTT
cdr3_aa: CASSYSPTGANTEAFF

clone_size: NA
d_call: TRBD2
j_call: TRBJ2-2
v_call: TRBV4-2
cdr3_nt: TGTGCCAGCAGCCGTGCGGGAGTCCCCTCTGGGGAGCTGTTTTTT
cdr3_aa: CASSRAGVPSGELFF

clone_size: NA
d_call: TRBD1
j_call: TRBJ2-1
v_call: TRBV12-3/TRBV12-4
cdr3_nt: TGTGCCAGCAGTTTACGACAGGGGGAGTTCTTC
cdr3_aa: CASSLRQGEFF

clone_size: once
d_call: NA
j_call: TRBJ1-2
v_call: TRBV5-1
cdr3_nt: TGCGCCAGCAGCTCGGGGGATGGCTATGGCTACACCTTC
cdr3_aa: CASSSGDGYGYTF

clone_size: NA
d_call: NA
j_call: TRBJ1-2
v_call: TRBV18
cdr3_nt: TGTGCCAGCTCACCACGGCAAACTAACTATGGCTACACCTTC
cdr3_aa: CASSPRQTNYGYTF

clone_size: NA
d_call: NA
j_call: TRBJ1-2
v_call: TRBV27
cdr3_nt: TGTGCCAGCAAGCGGAGGGCAAACTATGGCTACACCTTC
cdr3_aa: CASKRRANYGYTF

clone_size: NA
d_call: NA
j_call: TRBJ2-2
v_call: TRBV19
cdr3_nt: TGTGCCAGTAGTATACGACAGGGAGACGGGGGTTACACCGGGGAGCTGTTTTTT
cdr3_aa: CASSIRQGDGGYTGELFF

clone_size: once
d_call: NA
j_call: TRBJ1-5
v_call: TRBV27
cdr3_nt: TGTGCCAGCAGTCGTAGAATCTCCCCGGGGGATCAGCCCCAGCATTTT
cdr3_aa: CASSRRISPGDQPQHF

clone_size: NA
d_call: TRBD1
j_call: TRBJ2-7
v_call: TRBV2
cdr3_nt: TGTGCCAGCAGATCGGACAGGTACGAGCAGTACTTC
cdr3_aa: CASRSDRYEQYF

clone_size: NA
d_call: NA
j_call: TRBJ1-4
v_call: TRBV27
cdr3_nt: TGTGCCAGCAGTTTGCTTCGTCAGGCTGGCAATGAAAAACTGTTTTTT
cdr3_aa: CASSLLRQAGNEKLFF

clone_size: NA
d_call: TRBD1
j_call: TRBJ2-7
v_call: TRBV5-1
cdr3_nt: TGCGCCAGCAGCTTGGCCACCTCTCGGTCTCGACAGGGGAACGAGCAGTACTTC
cdr3_aa: CASSLATSRSRQGNEQYF

clone_size: NA
d_call: NA
j_call: TRBJ1-4
v_call: TRBV7-9
cdr3_nt: TGTGCCAGCAGCAGTTGGAGGGCAGATGAAAAACTGTTTTTT
cdr3_aa: CASSSWRADEKLFF

clone_size: NA
d_call: NA
j_call: TRBJ2-1
v_call: TRBV10-3
cdr3_nt: TGTGCCATCAGTGACACAGGGAGGAGGAATGAGCAGTTCTTC
cdr3_aa: CAISDTGRRNEQFF

clone_size: NA
d_call: NA
j_call: TRBJ1-4
v_call: TRBV6-5
cdr3_nt: TGTGCCAGCATAAGAGGGGTTGGGGAAAAACTGTTTTTT
cdr3_aa: CASIRGVGEKLFF

clone_size: NA
d_call: TRBD1
j_call: TRBJ1-1
v_call: TRBV5-6
cdr3_nt: TGTGCCAGCAGCTCCAACCCCCGTGACAGGGGCCCACGAGCTTTCTTT
cdr3_aa: CASSSNPRDRGPRAFF

clone_size: once
d_call: NA
j_call: TRBJ1-3
v_call: TRBV24-1
cdr3_nt: TGTGCCACCGGACCGCTAGCTGGAAACACCATATATTTT
cdr3_aa: CATGPLAGNTIYF

clone_size: NA
d_call: NA
j_call: TRBJ2-2
v_call: TRBV9
cdr3_nt: TGTGCCAGCAGCCCCAGGACAGAGGGCACCGGGGAGCTGTTTTTT
cdr3_aa: CASSPRTEGTGELFF

clone_size: NA
d_call: NA
j_call: TRBJ1-6
v_call: TRBV6-5
cdr3_nt: TGTGCCAGCAGTTACGCAGGGAGGTATAATTCACCCCTCCACTTT
cdr3_aa: CASSYAGRYNSPLHF

clone_size: NA
d_call: TRBD1
j_call: TRBJ1-2
v_call: TRBV6-5
cdr3_nt: TGTGCCGGGGCAGGGGGCGCGGGCTATGGCTACACCTTC
cdr3_aa: CAGAGGAGYGYTF

clone_size: NA
d_call: TRBD1
j_call: TRBJ1-4
v_call: TRBV30
cdr3_nt: TGTGCCTGGAGAACAGGGGGCGTCCTTGCGTGGGAAAAACTGTTTTTT
cdr3_aa: CAWRTGGVLAWEKLFF

clone_size: NA
d_call: TRBD1
j_call: TRBJ2-7
v_call: TRBV9
cdr3_nt: TGTGCCAGCAGCGTAGCCGGGACAGGGGTGCACGAGCAGTACTTC
cdr3_aa: CASSVAGTGVHEQYF

clone_size: once
d_call: NA
j_call: TRBJ2-2
v_call: TRBV7-3
cdr3_nt: TGTGCCAGCAGCCCGAAACCCACCGGGGAGCTGTTTTTT
cdr3_aa: CASSPKPTGELFF

clone_size: NA
d_call: TRBD1
j_call: TRBJ1-6
v_call: TRBV6-2/TRBV6-3
cdr3_nt: TGTGCCAGCAGTTACGGGTCGACAGGGAATTCACCCCTCCACTTT
cdr3_aa: CASSYGSTGNSPLHF

clone_size: NA
d_call: NA
j_call: TRBJ1-1
v_call: TRBV27
cdr3_nt: TGTGCCAGCAATAGAGGGAGGAACACTGAAGCTTTCTTT
cdr3_aa: CASNRGRNTEAFF

clone_size: NA
d_call: TRBD2
j_call: TRBJ2-1
v_call: TRBV7-3
cdr3_nt: TGTGCCAGCAGCCCCTTGGGAGGGAGCTCCTACAATGAGCAGTTCTTC
cdr3_aa: CASSPLGGSSYNEQFF

clone_size: NA
d_call: NA
j_call: TRBJ2-5
v_call: TRBV5-6
cdr3_nt: TGTGCCAGCAGCTTGGAAGGGGCAGAGACCCAGTACTTC
cdr3_aa: CASSLEGAETQYF

clone_size: NA
d_call: NA
j_call: TRBJ2-2
v_call: TRBV7-8
cdr3_nt: TGTGCCAGCAGCCCCTACACCGGGGAGCTGTTTTTT
cdr3_aa: CASSPYTGELFF

clone_size: NA
d_call: NA
j_call: TRBJ1-5
v_call: TRBV19
cdr3_nt: TGTGCCAGTAGTATAAGGGCGGGAGGGACTCAGCCCCAGCATTTT
cdr3_aa: CASSIRAGGTQPQHF

clone_size: NA
d_call: NA
j_call: TRBJ2-2
v_call: TRBV19
cdr3_nt: TGTGCCAGTAGTCTAATAAGTCGGGTCACCGGGGAGCTGTTTTTT
cdr3_aa: CASSLISRVTGELFF

clone_size: NA
d_call: NA
j_call: TRBJ2-1
v_call: TRBV2
cdr3_nt: TGTGCCAGCAGTGAGGCGGCCTCCTACAATGAGCAGTTCTTC
cdr3_aa: CASSEAASYNEQFF

clone_size: once
d_call: NA
j_call: TRBJ1-1
v_call: TRBV27
cdr3_nt: TGTGCCAGCTCGTGGCTAGGGAACACTGAAGCTTTCTTT
cdr3_aa: CASSWLGNTEAFF

clone_size: NA
d_call: NA
j_call: TRBJ2-3
v_call: TRBV6-1
cdr3_nt: TGTGCCAGCAGTGAAGCGGGGTGGACAGCTTATTATACGCAGTATTTT
cdr3_aa: CASSEAGWTAYYTQYF

clone_size: NA
d_call: NA
j_call: TRBJ2-2
v_call: TRBV27
cdr3_nt: TGTGCCAGCAGTTTATCCCCCACCGGGGAGCTGTTTTTT
cdr3_aa: CASSLSPTGELFF

clone_size: NA
d_call: NA
j_call: TRBJ1-1
v_call: TRBV5-1
cdr3_nt: TGCGCCAGCAGCTTGAATACTGGTAGAACTGAAGCTTTCTTT
cdr3_aa: CASSLNTGRTEAFF

clone_size: NA
d_call: NA
j_call: TRBJ2-1
v_call: TRBV7-3
cdr3_nt: TGTGCCAGCAGCTTAATCGCCAGGCAGGGCTCCTACAATGAGCAGTTCTTC
cdr3_aa: CASSLIARQGSYNEQFF

clone_size: NA
d_call: NA
j_call: TRBJ1-1
v_call: TRBV18
cdr3_nt: TGTGCCAGCTCACCACCGGGAGGAAACTTACGATCCGAAGCTTTCTTT
cdr3_aa: CASSPPGGNLRSEAFF

clone_size: NA
d_call: NA
j_call: TRBJ1-2
v_call: TRBV5-4
cdr3_nt: TGTGCCAGCAGCCCGCTACCCCCAGGGCCTAACTATGGCTACACCTTC
cdr3_aa: CASSPLPPGPNYGYTF

clone_size: NA
d_call: TRBD1
j_call: TRBJ2-5
v_call: TRBV28
cdr3_nt: TGTGCCAGCGAGGGGGCAGGGGACCAAGAGACCCAGTACTTC
cdr3_aa: CASEGAGDQETQYF